A selection of T cell receptor beta chains follows, all from one sample in a study of T cells in Graves' hyperthyroidism and ophthalmopathy. In TCRdb, the multiplex PCR reads were re-called with MiXCR into one record per CDR3 protein. Of around 480,000 distinct CDR3 sequences listed, about an eighth are singletons. Sequenced: blood. These receptors were collected from a woman between 18 and 30 years old with Graves' hyperthyroidism. Both conserved end residues are part of each CDR3. Fields, in order: clone size, J gene, V gene, D gene, CDR3 DNA, CDR3 protein. A D gene is named only where the DNA matches it firmly. Clone size is not always given. Where it is, it says once, few, many or a class for expanded clones.

abundance: many
j_gene: TRBJ2-5
v_gene: TRBV6-1
d_gene: NA
CDR3nt: TGTGCCAGCAGTGGACTCAGACAGGTCCAAGAGACCCAGTACTTC
CDR3aa: CASSGLRQVQETQYF

abundance: NA
j_gene: TRBJ2-3
v_gene: TRBV7-9
d_gene: NA
CDR3nt: TGTGCCAGCACCTCAGGACCGTACGACACAGATACGCAGTATTTT
CDR3aa: CASTSGPYDTDTQYF

abundance: NA
j_gene: TRBJ1-2
v_gene: TRBV7-8
d_gene: TRBD1
CDR3nt: TGTGCCAGCAGCTTAGCAAAGGGCAGGGGGCCGGGTGGCTACACCTTC
CDR3aa: CASSLAKGRGPGGYTF

abundance: many
j_gene: TRBJ2-7
v_gene: TRBV20-1
d_gene: TRBD2
CDR3nt: TGCAGTGCTAGGGCGGACAGGAAACGACTAGCGGGAGGGCTTTACGAGCAGTACTTC
CDR3aa: CSARADRKRLAGGLYEQYF

abundance: many
j_gene: TRBJ1-2
v_gene: TRBV10-2
d_gene: NA
CDR3nt: TGCGCCAGCAGTGCGGACGGGAGTTTCGCTGGCTACACCTTC
CDR3aa: CASSADGSFAGYTF

abundance: many
j_gene: TRBJ1-2
v_gene: TRBV6-1
d_gene: NA
CDR3nt: TGTGCCAGCAGTGATCGCGGGGGGGGCTCGATCTATGGCTACACCTTC
CDR3aa: CASSDRGGGSIYGYTF

abundance: many
j_gene: TRBJ2-7
v_gene: TRBV29-1
d_gene: NA
CDR3nt: TGCAGCGCAACGTGGGGACCGGTTGACGAGCAGTACTTC
CDR3aa: CSATWGPVDEQYF

abundance: NA
j_gene: TRBJ1-1
v_gene: TRBV7-9
d_gene: NA
CDR3nt: TGTGCCAGCAGCTTAGCGGGGGTACGGAACACTGAAGCTTTCTTT
CDR3aa: CASSLAGVRNTEAFF

abundance: few
j_gene: TRBJ2-1
v_gene: TRBV6-6
d_gene: TRBD2
CDR3nt: TGTGCCAGCAGTTACGCTAGCGGCCTCTACAATGAGCAGTTCTTC
CDR3aa: CASSYASGLYNEQFF

abundance: NA
j_gene: TRBJ2-1
v_gene: TRBV20-1
d_gene: TRBD2
CDR3nt: TGCAGTGCTAGAGGGACTAGCGGTTCGCGTGAGCAGTTCTTC
CDR3aa: CSARGTSGSREQFF

abundance: NA
j_gene: TRBJ2-1
v_gene: TRBV6-1
d_gene: NA
CDR3nt: TGTGCCAGCAGTTGGTCGGGAAGCTACAATGAGCAGTTCTTC
CDR3aa: CASSWSGSYNEQFF

abundance: NA
j_gene: TRBJ2-6
v_gene: TRBV6-1
d_gene: TRBD1
CDR3nt: TGTGCCAGCTCAACCTCCGGGACAGGGTTCTCTGGGGCCAACGTCCTGACTTTC
CDR3aa: CASSTSGTGFSGANVLTF

abundance: NA
j_gene: TRBJ1-5
v_gene: TRBV4-1
d_gene: TRBD1
CDR3nt: TGCGCCAGCAGTTCGGGACAGGGGGCAATGGGCAATCAGCCCCAGCATTTT
CDR3aa: CASSSGQGAMGNQPQHF

abundance: many
j_gene: TRBJ2-5
v_gene: TRBV9
d_gene: NA
CDR3nt: TGTGCCAGCAGCGTAGTCGGTCCGGGAGAGACCCAGTACTTC
CDR3aa: CASSVVGPGETQYF

abundance: many
j_gene: TRBJ2-7
v_gene: TRBV7-9
d_gene: TRBD2
CDR3nt: TGTGCCAGCAGCGCGCGGGAGGGTCCTTACGAGCAGTACTTC
CDR3aa: CASSAREGPYEQYF

abundance: many
j_gene: TRBJ1-2
v_gene: TRBV2
d_gene: NA
CDR3nt: TGTGCCAGCAGTGAAGCCCAGGGGTCCTATGGCTACACCTTC
CDR3aa: CASSEAQGSYGYTF

abundance: few
j_gene: TRBJ1-1
v_gene: TRBV9
d_gene: NA
CDR3nt: TGTGCCAGCAGCTCCGGAGGCGTAGTGAACACTGAAGCTTTCTTT
CDR3aa: CASSSGGVVNTEAFF

abundance: few
j_gene: TRBJ1-1
v_gene: TRBV14
d_gene: NA
CDR3nt: TGTGCCAGCACCTCAGGGTTAAACACTGAAGCTTTCTTT
CDR3aa: CASTSGLNTEAFF

abundance: NA
j_gene: TRBJ1-3
v_gene: TRBV10-3
d_gene: NA
CDR3nt: TGTGCCATCAGTTGGGAGTCGGGAAACACCATATATTTT
CDR3aa: CAISWESGNTIYF

abundance: many
j_gene: TRBJ2-2
v_gene: TRBV30
d_gene: TRBD1
CDR3nt: TGTGCCTGGAGACAGGGGGCGAGCACCGGGGAGCTGTTTTTT
CDR3aa: CAWRQGASTGELFF

abundance: many
j_gene: TRBJ2-3
v_gene: TRBV2
d_gene: NA
CDR3nt: TGTGCCAGTGCAATGGGACGGACGTCAGAAACGCAGTATTTT
CDR3aa: CASAMGRTSETQYF

abundance: NA
j_gene: TRBJ2-1
v_gene: TRBV12-3/TRBV12-4
d_gene: TRBD2
CDR3nt: TGTGCCAACCAACTAGCGGGAGATTACAATGAGCAGTTCTTC
CDR3aa: CANQLAGDYNEQFF

abundance: many
j_gene: TRBJ2-5
v_gene: TRBV10-3
d_gene: NA
CDR3nt: TGTGCCATCAGTGACAGAGGGGTGAGAGAGACCCAGTACTTC
CDR3aa: CAISDRGVRETQYF

abundance: few
j_gene: TRBJ1-2
v_gene: TRBV20-1
d_gene: NA
CDR3nt: TGCAGTGCTCTGCCCACCGCGACCCTCTATGGCTACACCTTC
CDR3aa: CSALPTATLYGYTF

abundance: NA
j_gene: TRBJ2-5
v_gene: TRBV4-1
d_gene: TRBD2
CDR3nt: TGCGCCAGCAGCCAGATAGCGGGAGTGGAGACCCAGTACTTC
CDR3aa: CASSQIAGVETQYF

abundance: NA
j_gene: TRBJ1-1
v_gene: TRBV19
d_gene: NA
CDR3nt: TGTGCCAGTAGTATTGGCCCCCGGTACAGGGACCGCGGGGAAGGGACTGAAGCTTTCTTT
CDR3aa: CASSIGPRYRDRGEGTEAFF

abundance: few
j_gene: TRBJ2-5
v_gene: TRBV10-3
d_gene: TRBD1
CDR3nt: TGTGCCATCAGGGATGACAGGGGGGACGAGACCCAGTACTTC
CDR3aa: CAIRDDRGDETQYF

abundance: few
j_gene: TRBJ2-6
v_gene: TRBV27
d_gene: TRBD2
CDR3nt: TGTGCCAGCGGCCCGGGGGGTGGGGCCAACGTCCTGACTTTC
CDR3aa: CASGPGGGANVLTF

abundance: NA
j_gene: TRBJ1-4
v_gene: TRBV19
d_gene: NA
CDR3nt: TGTGCCAGTAGTATCCGGGGGGCGACTGAAAAACTGTTTTTT
CDR3aa: CASSIRGATEKLFF

abundance: NA
j_gene: TRBJ2-7
v_gene: TRBV19
d_gene: TRBD1
CDR3nt: TGTGCCAGTAGGGGCCGGGACAGGGACCCCTACGAGCAGTACTTC
CDR3aa: CASRGRDRDPYEQYF

abundance: many
j_gene: TRBJ1-4
v_gene: TRBV3-1
d_gene: NA
CDR3nt: TGTGCCAGCAGCCATGTGGACAGTAATGAAAAACTGTTTTTT
CDR3aa: CASSHVDSNEKLFF

abundance: few
j_gene: TRBJ1-2
v_gene: TRBV20-1
d_gene: NA
CDR3nt: TGCAGTACCCGTTACGAGGAAAACTATGGCTACACCTTC
CDR3aa: CSTRYEENYGYTF

abundance: few
j_gene: TRBJ2-3
v_gene: TRBV13
d_gene: NA
CDR3nt: TGTGCCAGCAGCTTAGACGGGACTCTTTCTAGCACAGATACGCAGTATTTT
CDR3aa: CASSLDGTLSSTDTQYF